This T cell receptor (beta chain) was profiled in a study of shared clonotypes between healthy human individuals. Naive CD8 cells comprised CD45RO-negative, CCR7-positively selected cells, excluding terminally differentiated effector memory CD45RA+ cells. For this clone: The identical CDR3 is also encoded by other nucleotide sequences in the sample.

TCRdb's copy holds only in-frame clones and misses some; the assay was immunoSEQ multiplex PCR. The table shows about 680,000 clones, with about 90% occurring only once. Sequencing was carried out using naive CD8+ T cells sorted from blood. The clonotype originates from a man aged 25-40 years in good health.

The CDR3 DNA is TGTGCCAGCAGCTTCCCTCAAAACAATGAGCAGTTCTTC. As protein: CASSFPQNNEQFF. V is TRBV11-2 and J is TRBJ2-1, with no clear D. From germline, CDR1 is SGHAT and CDR2 FQNNGV. CDR3 size: 13 residues. The V end was cut by 3 bases, the J end by 5 bases, with 8 bases between.